The clone carrying this T cell receptor (beta chain) was detected a few times. No antigen is known for it. These data come from a study of T cell repertoires in cytomegalovirus infection. Study-level background: CMV infection plus the matching HLA type was flagged by public TCR beta signatures.

TCRdb ran MiXCR on the reads and lists one entry per CDR3 protein. The table has 310,000 or so distinct CDR3 sequences, about a quarter seen once. Study observations and caveats: Summed frequency of public TCR beta families distinguished CMV carriers with the relevant HLA. In two of eight donors, the top clonotype was HLA-C-restricted CMV-specific.

Trimming pared 7 bases from V and 2 bases from J, leaving 14 bases between. Germline V CDR1 and CDR2: MDHEN, SYDVKM. The CDR3 runs to 14 residues. Sequencing was done on a sample of PBMCs. This chain links TRBV28 with TRBJ1-1; D may be TRBD1 (5 bases). The sequence was collected from a human donor in good health (CMV status not recorded). Some clones in this sample may be carry-over from other donors' samples. CDR3 amino acids: CASTWGGVNTEAFF. The CDR3 DNA follows: TGTGCCAGCACCTGGGGGGGGGTAAACACTGAAGCTTTCTTT. Full variable domain (missing parts from reference TRBV28 and TRBJ1-1): DVKVTQSSRYLVKRTGEKVFLECVQDMDHENMFWYRQDPGLGLRLIYFSYDVKMKEKGDIPEGYSVSREKKERFSLILESASTNQTSMYLCASTWGGVNTEAFFGQGTRLTVV.